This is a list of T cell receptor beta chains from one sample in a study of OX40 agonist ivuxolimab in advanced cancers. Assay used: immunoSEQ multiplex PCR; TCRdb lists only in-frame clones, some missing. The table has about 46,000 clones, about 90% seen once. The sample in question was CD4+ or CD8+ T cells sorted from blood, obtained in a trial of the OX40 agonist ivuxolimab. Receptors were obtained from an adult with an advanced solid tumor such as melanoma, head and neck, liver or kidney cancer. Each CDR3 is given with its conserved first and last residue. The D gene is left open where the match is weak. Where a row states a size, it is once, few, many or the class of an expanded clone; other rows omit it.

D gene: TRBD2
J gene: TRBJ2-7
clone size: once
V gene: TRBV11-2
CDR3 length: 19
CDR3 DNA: TGTGCCAGCAGGACAATCTTCTCCGGGACTAGCGGGGGCCCGGGCGAGCAGTACTTC
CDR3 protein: CASRTIFSGTSGGPGEQYF

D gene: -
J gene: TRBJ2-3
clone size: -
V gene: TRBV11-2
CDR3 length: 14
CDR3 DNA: TGTGCCAGCAGCTTAATGGTTCTAACAGATACGCAGTATTTT
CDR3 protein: CASSLMVLTDTQYF

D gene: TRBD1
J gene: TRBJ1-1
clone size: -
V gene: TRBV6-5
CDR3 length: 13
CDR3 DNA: TGTGCCAGCAGTTTCGCGACAGGGACTGAAGCTTTCTTT
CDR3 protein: CASSFATGTEAFF

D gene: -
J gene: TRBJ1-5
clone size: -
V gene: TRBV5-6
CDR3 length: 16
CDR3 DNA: TGTGCCAGCAGCTTGGCCGCAGAGGGGCGAGGGCAGCCCCAGCATTTT
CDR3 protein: CASSLAAEGRGQPQHF

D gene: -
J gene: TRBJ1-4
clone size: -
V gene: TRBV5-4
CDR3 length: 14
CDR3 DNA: TGTGCCAGCAGCCTCGGCGGGGGGCAGGAAAAACTGTTTTTT
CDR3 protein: CASSLGGGQEKLFF

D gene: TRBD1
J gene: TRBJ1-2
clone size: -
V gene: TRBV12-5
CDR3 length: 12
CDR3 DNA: TGTGCTAGTGGGACAGGGTCTCGAGGCTACACCTTC
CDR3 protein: CASGTGSRGYTF

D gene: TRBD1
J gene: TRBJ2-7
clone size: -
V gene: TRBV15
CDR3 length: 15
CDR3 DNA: TGTGCCACCAGCAGACAAACCGGGACAGGGGCCGAGCAGTACTTC
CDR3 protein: CATSRQTGTGAEQYF

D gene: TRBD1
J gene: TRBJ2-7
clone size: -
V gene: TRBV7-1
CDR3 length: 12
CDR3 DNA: TGTGCCAGCAGCTCGACAGGGAACGAGCAGTACTTC
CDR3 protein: CASSSTGNEQYF

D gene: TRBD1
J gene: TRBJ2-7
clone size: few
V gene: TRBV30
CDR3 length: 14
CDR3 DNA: TGTGCCTGGGGGGGGGACAGGGATGCCTACGAGCAGTACTTC
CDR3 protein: CAWGGDRDAYEQYF

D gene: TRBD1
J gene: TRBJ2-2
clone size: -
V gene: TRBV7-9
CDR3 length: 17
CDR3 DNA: TGTGCCAGCAGCTTAGATTGGCCAGGGGGCAACACCGGGGAGCTGTTTTTT
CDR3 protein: CASSLDWPGGNTGELFF

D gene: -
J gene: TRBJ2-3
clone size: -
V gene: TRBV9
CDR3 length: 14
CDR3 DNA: TGTGCCAGCAGCGTAGCAGGCAGCACAGATACGCAGTATTTT
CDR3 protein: CASSVAGSTDTQYF

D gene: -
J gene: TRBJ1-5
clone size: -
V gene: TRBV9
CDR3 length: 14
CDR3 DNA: TGTGCCAGCAGCCAAACGGACAGCAATCAGCCCCAGCATTTT
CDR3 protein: CASSQTDSNQPQHF

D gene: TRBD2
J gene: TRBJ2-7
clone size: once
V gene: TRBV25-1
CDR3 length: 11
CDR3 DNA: TGTGTCAGCGGGACCTCCTACGAGCAGTACTTC
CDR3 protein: CVSGTSYEQYF

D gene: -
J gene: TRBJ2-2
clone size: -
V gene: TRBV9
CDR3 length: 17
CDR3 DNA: TGTGCCAGCAGCGTAGCTAAGGGGGAGGTAGCCACCGGGGAGCTGTTTTTT
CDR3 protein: CASSVAKGEVATGELFF

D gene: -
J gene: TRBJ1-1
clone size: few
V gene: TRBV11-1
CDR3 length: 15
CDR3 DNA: TGTGCCAGCAGGGCTCCGGGACGGATGAACACTGAAGCTTTCTTT
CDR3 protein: CASRAPGRMNTEAFF

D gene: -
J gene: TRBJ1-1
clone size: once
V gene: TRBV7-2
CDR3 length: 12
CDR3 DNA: TGTGCCAGCAGCTTATTCGGAGTGGAAGCTTTCTTT
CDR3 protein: CASSLFGVEAFF

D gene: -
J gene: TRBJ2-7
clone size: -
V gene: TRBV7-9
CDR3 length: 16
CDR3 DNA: TGTGCCAGCAGCTTAGTAAGGGGTCGCGCGTCCTACGAGCAGTACTTC
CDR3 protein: CASSLVRGRASYEQYF

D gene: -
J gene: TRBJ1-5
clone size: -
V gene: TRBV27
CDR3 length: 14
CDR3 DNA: TGTGCCAGCAGTTTATTGGGGAGCAATCAGCCCCAGCATTTT
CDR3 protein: CASSLLGSNQPQHF